These T cell receptor beta chains were read from a single sample in a study of blood T cell repertoires in COVID-19. Measured with immunoSEQ multiplex PCR; TCRdb has only the in-frame clones, and not every one. The sample records hundreds of thousands of clones, under 85% being singletons. The specimen was peripheral blood. These receptors all come from a woman aged 25 to 45 with COVID-19, enrolled during active disease. Each CDR3 is given with its conserved first and last residue. A D gene is named only where the DNA matches it firmly. Size values are once, few and many counts, or a class for expanded clones, and some rows have none.

CDR3 DNA | CDR3 protein | J gene | D gene | clone size | V gene
TGTGCCACCTCGCCGGGACAGCCATTCTCTGGGGCCAACGTCCTGACTTTC | CATSPGQPFSGANVLTF | TRBJ2-6 | TRBD1 | - | TRBV24-1
TGCGCCAGCAGCTACGTTAGCGGGAGTGGTAATGAGCAGTTCTTC | CASSYVSGSGNEQFF | TRBJ2-1 | TRBD2 | - | TRBV5-1
TGTGCCAGTAGTTTTGGGGGGTATAATTCACCCCTCCACTTT | CASSFGGYNSPLHF | TRBJ1-6 | - | once | TRBV19
TGTGCCAGTACATTCCAGTTACACTCTGGAAACACCATATATTTT | CASTFQLHSGNTIYF | TRBJ1-3 | - | few | TRBV19
TGCGCCAGCAGCTCCGACAGGCCAAACACTGAAGCTTTCTTT | CASSSDRPNTEAFF | TRBJ1-1 | - | - | TRBV5-1
TGTGCCAGCAGCAGAACACGGGAGGTTGAAGCTTTCTTT | CASSRTREVEAFF | TRBJ1-1 | - | - | TRBV7-2
TGCGCCAGCAGCTCACCCCCCGACAGCTTAGGCTACACCTTC | CASSSPPDSLGYTF | TRBJ1-2 | - | - | TRBV5-1
TGTGCCAGCAGCTTAGGCCCCCTTCAGGAAGGCTACACCTTC | CASSLGPLQEGYTF | TRBJ1-2 | - | - | TRBV7-9
TGTGCCAGCAGGCCCTTACACGTAACCTACGAGCAGTACTTC | CASRPLHVTYEQYF | TRBJ2-7 | - | - | TRBV2
TGTGCCACCAGCAGAGATAGGGGAACTGAAGCTTTCTTT | CATSRDRGTEAFF | TRBJ1-1 | - | - | TRBV15
TGTGCCAGCAGCGGTCAGACTGGGGCCAACGTCCTGACTTTC | CASSGQTGANVLTF | TRBJ2-6 | - | - | TRBV5-4
TGTGCCAGCTCACCTCGGGGGACAGGGGGATACAATGAGCAGTTCTTC | CASSPRGTGGYNEQFF | TRBJ2-1 | TRBD1 | - | TRBV18
TGTGCCAGCGGCTCCCCCGGGGCCAAAAACATTCAGTACTTC | CASGSPGAKNIQYF | TRBJ2-4 | - | once | TRBV27
TGCGCCAGCAGCTTGGATCCCGGGATACCTGGGGAGCTGTTTTTT | CASSLDPGIPGELFF | TRBJ2-2 | - | - | TRBV5-1
TGTGCCAGCAGCTTAGACAGGCGTTCTAACTATGGCTACACCTTC | CASSLDRRSNYGYTF | TRBJ1-2 | - | - | TRBV7-3
TGTGCCAGCAGCCTCGACAGGGCCTATTCACCCCTCCACTTT | CASSLDRAYSPLHF | TRBJ1-6 | TRBD1 | - | TRBV9
TGCGCCAGCAGCTTCTCGCTACAAGAGACCCAGTACTTC | CASSFSLQETQYF | TRBJ2-5 | - | - | TRBV5-1
TGTGCCAGCAGCGCGGGGGGGTTGAGAGACTACGAGCAGTACTTC | CASSAGGLRDYEQYF | TRBJ2-7 | TRBD2 | - | TRBV9
TGTGCCAGCAGACCGACAGGGGGCAACTATGGCTACACCTTC | CASRPTGGNYGYTF | TRBJ1-2 | TRBD1 | - | TRBV27
TGTGCCAGCAGTCTGACAGGGGCCCAAGAGACCCAGTACTTC | CASSLTGAQETQYF | TRBJ2-5 | TRBD1 | - | TRBV5-4
TGTGCCAGCAGCCAGGTACAGGGTCTCAATAATTCACCCCTCCACTTT | CASSQVQGLNNSPLHF | TRBJ1-6 | - | - | TRBV3-1/TRBV3-2
TGTGCCACCAGCAGGACAGGGAGGAATGAGCAGTTCTTC | CATSRTGRNEQFF | TRBJ2-1 | - | - | TRBV15
TGTGCCAGCAGCTTAGGCTGGGTAAGAGGGAACAATGAGCAGTTCTTC | CASSLGWVRGNNEQFF | TRBJ2-1 | - | - | TRBV7-3
TGTGCCAGCAGCCCTAGCATTTCGGGCACAGATACGCAGTATTTT | CASSPSISGTDTQYF | TRBJ2-3 | - | - | TRBV5-4
TGTGCCAGCAGCCCGGAGGTGAACTCCAACGAGCAGTACTTC | CASSPEVNSNEQYF | TRBJ2-7 | - | - | TRBV5-4
TGTGCCAGCAGCCTTACTGCCGGGACAGGGGACCATTCACCCCTCCACTTT | CASSLTAGTGDHSPLHF | TRBJ1-6 | TRBD1 | - | TRBV5-8
TGTGCCACCAGCAGAGATAAGGGGGACAATCAGCCCCAGCATTTT | CATSRDKGDNQPQHF | TRBJ1-5 | - | - | TRBV15
TGTGCCAGCAGCTTAGCGAGGGGGTCAGGCTACACCTTC | CASSLARGSGYTF | TRBJ1-2 | - | - | TRBV7-2
TGCAGCGTTGACACGGGACAGATCTATGGCTACACCTTC | CSVDTGQIYGYTF | TRBJ1-2 | TRBD1 | - | TRBV29-1
TGCGCCAGCAGCTCGATCGGGACACGGTTCACAGATACGCAGTATTTT | CASSSIGTRFTDTQYF | TRBJ2-3 | - | once | TRBV5-1
TGTGCCAGCAGCCAAGGGACTAACCAAGAGACCCAGTACTTC | CASSQGTNQETQYF | TRBJ2-5 | - | - | TRBV4-2
TGTGCCAGCGGCAAAGCGGGAGTGACCGGGGAGCTGTTTTTT | CASGKAGVTGELFF | TRBJ2-2 | TRBD2 | - | TRBV11-2
TGTGCCAGCAGCTTACCAGGGGGCAAATACAATGAGCAGTTCTTC | CASSLPGGKYNEQFF | TRBJ2-1 | TRBD1 | - | TRBV13
TGCGCCAGCAGCACTGGACAGATTCTCTCCTACGAGCAGTACTTC | CASSTGQILSYEQYF | TRBJ2-7 | - | - | TRBV5-1
TGCGCCAGCAGCCAAGTTGTCGGGACTGCGGCAGGAAACACCATATATTTT | CASSQVVGTAAGNTIYF | TRBJ1-3 | - | - | TRBV4-1
TGTGCCAGTAGTACCATCGGGGGGGCCTCCTACAATGAGCAGTTCTTC | CASSTIGGASYNEQFF | TRBJ2-1 | TRBD2 | - | TRBV19
TGTGCCAGTAGTAACCGGGACTATGGCTACACCTTC | CASSNRDYGYTF | TRBJ1-2 | - | - | TRBV19
TGCGCCAGCAGCTTGGTTCTAGCGGGGGGTGATGAGCAGTTCTTC | CASSLVLAGGDEQFF | TRBJ2-1 | TRBD2 | - | TRBV5-1
TGTGCCAGCAGCTTAGATCCGGGTAGCTATGGCTACACCTTC | CASSLDPGSYGYTF | TRBJ1-2 | - | few | TRBV7-2
TGTGCCAGCAGCTTGATAGGGAGCTCCTACAATGAGCAGTTCTTC | CASSLIGSSYNEQFF | TRBJ2-1 | - | few | TRBV5-4
TGTGCCAGTAGTATAGGCGGACTAGCGGAGACCCAGTACTTC | CASSIGGLAETQYF | TRBJ2-5 | TRBD2 | - | TRBV19
TGTGCCAGCAGTGAAACCCTGGGACTAGCAGAGACCCAGTACTTC | CASSETLGLAETQYF | TRBJ2-5 | TRBD2 | many | TRBV25-1
TGTGCCAGCAGCCTGGGACAGGGGTTCTACGAGCAGTACTTC | CASSLGQGFYEQYF | TRBJ2-7 | TRBD1 | - | TRBV16
TGTGCCAGTCTAGGACAGCTAAATAACTATGGCTACACCTTC | CASLGQLNNYGYTF | TRBJ1-2 | - | many | TRBV5-6
TGCGCCAGCAGCTTGCTATGGGACAGGGAAAGTAACTATGGCTACACCTTC | CASSLLWDRESNYGYTF | TRBJ1-2 | TRBD1 | - | TRBV5-1
TGTGCCAGCAGCCCCCCGGATGAAAAACTGTTTTTT | CASSPPDEKLFF | TRBJ1-4 | - | - | TRBV9
TGTGCCAGTAGTATAGATGCGGAAACCGGGGAGCTGTTTTTT | CASSIDAETGELFF | TRBJ2-2 | - | - | TRBV19
TGTGCCAGCTTTCTCCTTCAGGGATCCTACAATGAGCAGTTCTTC | CASFLLQGSYNEQFF | TRBJ2-1 | - | - | TRBV6-6
TGCGCCAGCAGCTTGTCCCTAGCGGCAAGGGAGCAGTACTTC | CASSLSLAAREQYF | TRBJ2-7 | TRBD2 | - | TRBV5-1
TGTGCCAGCAGTCTAGATGATACGCAGTATTTT | CASSLDDTQYF | TRBJ2-3 | - | - | TRBV5-4
TGTGCCAGCAGCCCTCGACAGGGCTTGAACACTGAAGCTTTCTTT | CASSPRQGLNTEAFF | TRBJ1-1 | TRBD1 | - | TRBV3-1/TRBV3-2
TGCGCCAGCAGCTTGGTAGCGGGTTCCTACGAGCAGTACTTC | CASSLVAGSYEQYF | TRBJ2-7 | TRBD2 | - | TRBV5-1
TGTGCCAGCAGTGAAGTAGGGCAGGGATACCGCTACACCTTC | CASSEVGQGYRYTF | TRBJ1-2 | - | - | TRBV6-1
TGCGCCAGCAGCCAAGGACAGGGGGCGTCGGACACTGAAGCTTTCTTT | CASSQGQGASDTEAFF | TRBJ1-1 | TRBD1 | - | TRBV4-3
TGTGCCAGCAGCTCTTACCTCTCGGGTAACAATGAGCAGTTCTTC | CASSSYLSGNNEQFF | TRBJ2-1 | - | - | TRBV5-5
TGTGCCAGCAGCTTGTGGGCGGGAGGGGAAGATACGCAGTATTTT | CASSLWAGGEDTQYF | TRBJ2-3 | TRBD2 | once | TRBV5-6
TGTGCCAGCAGCCTAGGGGGAGGTGAAAACACCATATATTTT | CASSLGGGENTIYF | TRBJ1-3 | - | many | TRBV7-9
TGTGCCAGCAGCTTAAGCGACAGGGGGGGCCTCTATGGCTACACCTTC | CASSLSDRGGLYGYTF | TRBJ1-2 | TRBD1 | - | TRBV7-9
TGTGCCATCAGTGAGACCTCAACAGGGGGCCTTGAAAAACTGTTTTTT | CAISETSTGGLEKLFF | TRBJ1-4 | TRBD1 | - | TRBV10-3